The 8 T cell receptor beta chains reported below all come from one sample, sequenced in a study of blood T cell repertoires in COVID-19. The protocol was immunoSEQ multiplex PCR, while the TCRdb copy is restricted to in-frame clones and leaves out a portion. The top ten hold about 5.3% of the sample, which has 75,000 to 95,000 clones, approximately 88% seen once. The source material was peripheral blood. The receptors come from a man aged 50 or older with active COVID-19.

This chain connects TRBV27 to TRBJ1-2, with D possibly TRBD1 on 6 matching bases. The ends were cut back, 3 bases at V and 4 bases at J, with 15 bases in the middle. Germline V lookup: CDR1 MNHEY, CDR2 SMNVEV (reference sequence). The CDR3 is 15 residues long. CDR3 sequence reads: CASSFRAGDPYGYTF. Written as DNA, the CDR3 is TGTGCCAGCAGTTTCAGGGCAGGGGACCCCTATGGCTACACCTTC.

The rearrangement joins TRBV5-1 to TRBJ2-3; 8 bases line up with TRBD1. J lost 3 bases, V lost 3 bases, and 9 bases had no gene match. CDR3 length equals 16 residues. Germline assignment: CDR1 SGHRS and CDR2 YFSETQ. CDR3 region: CASSSGQVQQTDTQYF. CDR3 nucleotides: TGCGCCAGCAGCTCGGGACAGGTGCAACAGACAGATACGCAGTATTTT.

CDR3 sequence (DNA): TGTGCCACCAGTGATTCGGGGAGAGATACGCAGTATTTT. Protein product: CATSDSGRDTQYF. V gene TRBV24-1 combines with J gene TRBJ2-3; possible D gene TRBD2, 5 bases. With 2 bases removed from V and 5 bases from J, the gap between germline ends came to 7 bases. Germline CDR1 and CDR2: KGHDR and SFDVKD. The CDR3 is 13 amino acids.

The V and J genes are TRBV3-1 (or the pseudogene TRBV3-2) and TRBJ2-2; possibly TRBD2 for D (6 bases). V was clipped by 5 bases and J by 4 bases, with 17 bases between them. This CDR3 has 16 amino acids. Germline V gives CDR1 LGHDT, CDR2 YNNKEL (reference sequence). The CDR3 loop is CASSIPTGTSTGELFF. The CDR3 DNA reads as TGTGCCAGCAGCATCCCGACCGGGACTTCCACCGGGGAGCTGTTTTTT.

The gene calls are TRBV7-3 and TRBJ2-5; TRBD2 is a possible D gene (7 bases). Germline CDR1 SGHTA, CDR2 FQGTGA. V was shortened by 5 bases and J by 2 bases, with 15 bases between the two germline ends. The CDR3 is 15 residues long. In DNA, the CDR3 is TGTGCCAGCAGCCCCGGAGGGGGGGTACAAGAGACCCAGTACTTC. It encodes CASSPGGGVQETQYF.

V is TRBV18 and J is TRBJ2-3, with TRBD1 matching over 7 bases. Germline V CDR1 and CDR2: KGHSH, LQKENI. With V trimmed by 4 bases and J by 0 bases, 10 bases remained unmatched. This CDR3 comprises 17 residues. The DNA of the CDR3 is TGTGCCAGCTCACGGAGCCAACCGGGACAGAGCACAGATACGCAGTATTTT. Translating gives CASSRSQPGQSTDTQYF.

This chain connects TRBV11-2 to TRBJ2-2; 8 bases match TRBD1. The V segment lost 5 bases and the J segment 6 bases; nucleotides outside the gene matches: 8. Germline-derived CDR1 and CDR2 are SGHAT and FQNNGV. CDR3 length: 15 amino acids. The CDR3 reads CASSTRTGSSGELFF. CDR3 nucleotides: TGTGCCAGCAGCACTCGGACAGGGAGTTCCGGGGAGCTGTTTTTT.

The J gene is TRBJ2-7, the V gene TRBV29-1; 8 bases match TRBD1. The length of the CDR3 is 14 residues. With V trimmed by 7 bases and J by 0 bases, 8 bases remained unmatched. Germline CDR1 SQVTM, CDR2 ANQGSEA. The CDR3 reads CSAQPGQGSYEQYF. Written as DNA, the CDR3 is TGCAGCGCCCAACCCGGACAGGGCTCCTACGAGCAGTACTTC.